These T cell receptor beta chains were read from a single sample in a study of OX40 agonist ivuxolimab in advanced cancers. The protocol was immunoSEQ multiplex PCR, while the TCRdb copy is restricted to in-frame clones and leaves out a portion. Of roughly 66,000 clones detected, roughly 80% appear once; the ten largest clones hold less than 0.55%. This specimen consisted of CD4+ or CD8+ T cells sorted from blood, obtained in a trial of the OX40 agonist ivuxolimab. The receptors here all came from an adult with an advanced solid tumor such as melanoma, head and neck, liver or kidney cancer. CDR3s include the opening cysteine and the closing phenylalanine or tryptophan. D genes are given only for firm matches. Clone size is given for some rows only: seen once, a few or many times, or a class if the clone is expanded.

.,.,TRBJ2-1,TRBV11-3,TGTGCCAGCAGCCCCCAAGGACCTCTCAATGAGCAGTTCTTC,CASSPQGPLNEQFF
.,once,TRBJ1-1,TRBV18,TGTGCCAGCTCACCTACAGCTAACACTGAAGCTTTCTTT,CASSPTANTEAFF
.,.,TRBJ1-1,TRBV7-2,TGTGCCAGCAGCTTAGGGGCGATGAACACTGAAGCTTTCTTT,CASSLGAMNTEAFF
.,.,TRBJ2-7,TRBV14,TGTGCCAGCAGTCTTCCCGGGACGGCCCCTCTCGAGCAGTACTTC,CASSLPGTAPLEQYF
.,.,TRBJ1-5,TRBV7-2,TGTGCCAGCAGCCCGACGGGTTTCAATCAGCCCCAGCATTTT,CASSPTGFNQPQHF
TRBD1,.,TRBJ2-5,TRBV5-1,TGCGCCAGCAGCTCCCCCGCGCAGACAGGGGTACAGTACTTC,CASSSPAQTGVQYF
TRBD1,.,TRBJ1-5,TRBV2,TGTGCCAGCAGTCCCGACAGGGGAGGAGGGCAGCCCCAGCATTTT,CASSPDRGGGQPQHF
.,.,TRBJ1-1,TRBV28,TGTGCCAGCAGTTTACAGGGGCCCACTGAAGCTTTCTTT,CASSLQGPTEAFF
TRBD1,.,TRBJ1-1,TRBV19,TGTGCCAGTAGTATAGATCCTCCGGGACAGTTGTATCTAACTGAAGCTTTCTTT,CASSIDPPGQLYLTEAFF
TRBD1,.,TRBJ1-2,TRBV28,TGTGCCAGCGAGACAGGGCTTAACTATGGCTACACCTTC,CASETGLNYGYTF
TRBD1,.,TRBJ1-2,TRBV6-6,TGTGCCAGCAGGAGGACAGGGGCTAACTATGGCTACACCTTC,CASRRTGANYGYTF
.,.,TRBJ1-4,TRBV30,TGTGCCTGGAGTCGAGGAGGGCCCGGGGAAAAACTGTTTTTT,CAWSRGGPGEKLFF
TRBD2,.,TRBJ2-3,TRBV5-1,TGCGCCAGCACCCAAAATGCGGGGGGTATCACAGATACGCAGTATTTT,CASTQNAGGITDTQYF
.,once,TRBJ1-4,TRBV28,TGTGCCAGCAGCCCGGGGGGGGAGGCTAATGAAAAACTGTTTTTT,CASSPGGEANEKLFF
.,.,TRBJ2-3,TRBV27,TGTGCCAGCAGTATCTCCGGGACCCGCACAGATACGCAGTATTTT,CASSISGTRTDTQYF
.,.,TRBJ1-5,TRBV30,TGTGCCTGGGGGAGGAATGCCCCTAATCAGCCCCAGCATTTT,CAWGRNAPNQPQHF
.,once,TRBJ1-1,TRBV7-2,TGTGCCAGCAGCTTAACCCAGGACACTGAAGCTTTCTTT,CASSLTQDTEAFF
.,.,TRBJ1-3,TRBV5-1,TGCGCCAGCAGTTCAGGGTCGGGAAACACCATATATTTT,CASSSGSGNTIYF
.,.,TRBJ2-7,TRBV7-9,TGTGCCAGCAGCCATGCCGTGGGGGAGCAGTACTTC,CASSHAVGEQYF
.,.,TRBJ1-1,TRBV28,TGTGCCAGCAGTTTAATATACATGAACACTGAAGCTTTCTTT,CASSLIYMNTEAFF
.,.,TRBJ1-6,TRBV6-4,TGTGCCAGTGGGACTGGGAATAATTCACCCCTCCACTTT,CASGTGNNSPLHF
.,once,TRBJ1-5,TRBV19,TGTGCCAGTAGTATTAAGGGATTTCTTGGAAATCAGCCCCAGCATTTT,CASSIKGFLGNQPQHF
TRBD1,.,TRBJ2-3,TRBV5-1,TGCGCCAGCAGCTTGGCGACAGGGTACACAGATACGCAGTATTTT,CASSLATGYTDTQYF
.,.,TRBJ2-5,TRBV28,TGTGCCAGCAGCACGTTATACGGTGAGACCCAGTACTTC,CASSTLYGETQYF